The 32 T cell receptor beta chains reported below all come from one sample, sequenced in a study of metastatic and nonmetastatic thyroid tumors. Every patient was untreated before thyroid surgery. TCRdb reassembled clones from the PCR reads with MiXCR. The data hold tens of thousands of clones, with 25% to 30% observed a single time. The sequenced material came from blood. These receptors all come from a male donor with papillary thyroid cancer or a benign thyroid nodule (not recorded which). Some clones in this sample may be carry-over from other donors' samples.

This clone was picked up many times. The CDR3 region has the DNA TGTGCCTGGAGTGGTACGGCGAACTATGGCTACACCTTC. This sequence encodes CAWSGTANYGYTF. The genes are TRBV30 and TRBJ1-2, with no clear D. This CDR3 is 13 amino acids long. CDR1 and CDR2 (germline): GTSNPN, SVGIG (reference sequence). V dropped 1 base and J dropped 2 bases, with 8 bases sitting between them.

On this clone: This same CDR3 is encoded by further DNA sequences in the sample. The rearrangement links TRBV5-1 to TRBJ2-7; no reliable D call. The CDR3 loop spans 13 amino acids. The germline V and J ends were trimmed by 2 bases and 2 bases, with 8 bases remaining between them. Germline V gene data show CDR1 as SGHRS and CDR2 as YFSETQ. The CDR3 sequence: CASSLTETYEQYF. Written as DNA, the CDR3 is TGCGCCAGCAGCTTAACGGAAACCTACGAGCAGTACTTC.

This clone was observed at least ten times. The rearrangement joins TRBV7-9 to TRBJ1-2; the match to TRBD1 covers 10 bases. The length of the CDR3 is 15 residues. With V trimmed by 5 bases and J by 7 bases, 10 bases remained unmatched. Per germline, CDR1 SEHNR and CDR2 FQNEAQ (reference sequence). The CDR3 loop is CASSTTGGDLTGYTF. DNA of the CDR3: TGTGCCAGCAGCACGACAGGGGGCGACTTGACTGGCTACACCTTC. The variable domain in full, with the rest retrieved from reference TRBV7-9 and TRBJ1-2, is DTGVSQNPRHKITKRGQNVTFRCDPISEHNRLYWYRQTLGQGPEFLTYFQNEAQLEKSRLLSDRFSAERPKGSFSTLEIQRTEQGDSAMYLCASSTTGGDLTGYTFGSGTRLTVV.

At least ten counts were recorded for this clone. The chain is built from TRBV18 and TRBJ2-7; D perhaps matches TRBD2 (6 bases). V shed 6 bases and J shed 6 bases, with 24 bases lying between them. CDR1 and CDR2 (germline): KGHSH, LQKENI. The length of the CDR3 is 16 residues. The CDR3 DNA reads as TGTGCCAGCTCCCTTGGTATGCGACTAGAGGGAGGCGAGCAGTACTTC. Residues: CASSLGMRLEGGEQYF. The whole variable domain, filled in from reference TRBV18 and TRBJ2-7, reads NAGVMQNPRHLVRRRGQEARLRCSPMKGHSHVYWYRQLPEEGLKFMVYLQKENIIDESGMPKERFSAEFPKEGPSILRIQQVVRGDSAAYFCASSLGMRLEGGEQYFGPGTRLTVT.

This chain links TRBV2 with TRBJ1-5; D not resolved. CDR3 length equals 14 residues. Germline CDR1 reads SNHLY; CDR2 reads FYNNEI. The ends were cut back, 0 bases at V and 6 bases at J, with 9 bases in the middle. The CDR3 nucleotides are TGTGCCAGCAGTGAAGCGGCCCTCAGTCAGCCCCAGCATTTT. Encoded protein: CASSEAALSQPQHF. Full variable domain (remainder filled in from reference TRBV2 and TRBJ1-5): EPEVTQTPSHQVTQMGQEVILRCVPISNHLYFYWYRQILGQKVEFLVSFYNNEISEKSEIFDDQFSVERPDGSNFTLKIRSTKLEDSAMYFCASSEAALSQPQHFGDGTRLSIL.

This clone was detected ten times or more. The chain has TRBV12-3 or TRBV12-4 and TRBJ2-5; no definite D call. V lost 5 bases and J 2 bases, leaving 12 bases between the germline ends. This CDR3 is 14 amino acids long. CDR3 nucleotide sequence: TGTGCCAGCAGTCCACGTCGGCTGCAAGAGACCCAGTACTTC. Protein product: CASSPRRLQETQYF.

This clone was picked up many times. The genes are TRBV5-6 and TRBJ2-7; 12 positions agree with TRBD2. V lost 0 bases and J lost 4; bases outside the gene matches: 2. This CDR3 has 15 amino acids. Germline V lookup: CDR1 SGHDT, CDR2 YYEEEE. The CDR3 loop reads CASSLGTSGVYEQYF. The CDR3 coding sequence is TGTGCCAGCAGCTTGGGGACTAGCGGGGTTTACGAGCAGTACTTC.

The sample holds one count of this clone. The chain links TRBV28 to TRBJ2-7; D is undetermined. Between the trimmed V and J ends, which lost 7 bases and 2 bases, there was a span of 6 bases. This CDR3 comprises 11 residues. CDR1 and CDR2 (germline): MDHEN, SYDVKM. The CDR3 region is CASNVAYEQYF. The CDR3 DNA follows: TGTGCCAGCAATGTCGCCTACGAGCAGTACTTC.

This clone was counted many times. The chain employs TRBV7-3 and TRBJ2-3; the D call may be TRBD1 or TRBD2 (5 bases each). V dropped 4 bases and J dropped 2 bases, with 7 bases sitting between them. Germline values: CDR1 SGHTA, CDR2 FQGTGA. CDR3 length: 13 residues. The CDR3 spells CASSSGATDTQYF. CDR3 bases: TGTGCCAGCAGCTCCGGGGCCACAGATACGCAGTATTTT.

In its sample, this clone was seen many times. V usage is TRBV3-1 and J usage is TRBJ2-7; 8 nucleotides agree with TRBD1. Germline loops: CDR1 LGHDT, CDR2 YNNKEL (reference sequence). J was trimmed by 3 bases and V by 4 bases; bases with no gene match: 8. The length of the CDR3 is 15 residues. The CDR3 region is CASSRLQGGGYEQYF. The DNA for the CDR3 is TGTGCCAGCAGCCGGTTACAGGGGGGAGGCTACGAGCAGTACTTC.

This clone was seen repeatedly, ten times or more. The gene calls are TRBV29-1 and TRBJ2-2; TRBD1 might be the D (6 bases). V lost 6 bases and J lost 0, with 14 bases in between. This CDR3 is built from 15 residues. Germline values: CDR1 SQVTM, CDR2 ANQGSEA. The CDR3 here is CSVATGSANTGELFF. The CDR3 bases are TGCAGCGTCGCTACAGGGTCCGCGAACACCGGGGAGCTGTTTTTT.

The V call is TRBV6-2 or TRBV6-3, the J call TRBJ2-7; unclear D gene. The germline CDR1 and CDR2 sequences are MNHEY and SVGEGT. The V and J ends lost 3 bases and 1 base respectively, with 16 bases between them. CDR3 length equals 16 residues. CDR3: CASSYIGTKLSYEQYF. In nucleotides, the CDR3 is TGTGCCAGCAGTTATATTGGTACAAAACTTTCCTACGAGCAGTACTTC.

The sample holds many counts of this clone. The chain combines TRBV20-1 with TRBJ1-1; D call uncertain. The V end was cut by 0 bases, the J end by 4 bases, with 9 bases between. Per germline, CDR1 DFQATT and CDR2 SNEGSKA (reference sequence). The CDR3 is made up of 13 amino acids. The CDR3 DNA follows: TGCAGTGCTAGAGATGGGGAGAGCACTGAAGCTTTCTTT. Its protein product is CSARDGESTEAFF.

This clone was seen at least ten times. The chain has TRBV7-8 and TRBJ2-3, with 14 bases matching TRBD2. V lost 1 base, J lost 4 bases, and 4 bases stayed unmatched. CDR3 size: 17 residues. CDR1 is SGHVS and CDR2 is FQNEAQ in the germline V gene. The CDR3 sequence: CASSLGLAGGRADTQYF. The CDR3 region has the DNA TGTGCCAGCAGCTTAGGACTAGCGGGAGGGCGGGCAGATACGCAGTATTTT.

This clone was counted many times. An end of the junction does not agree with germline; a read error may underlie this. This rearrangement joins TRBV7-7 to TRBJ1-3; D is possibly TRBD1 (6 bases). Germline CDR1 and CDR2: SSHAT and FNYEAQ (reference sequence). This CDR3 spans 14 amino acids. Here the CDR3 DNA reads TGTGCTAGCAGCCCAGGGGTGGCCGGAAACACCATATATTTT. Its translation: CASSPGVAGNTIYF. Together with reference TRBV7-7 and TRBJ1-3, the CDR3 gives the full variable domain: GAGVSQSPRYKVTKRGQDVTLRCDPISSHATLYWYQQALGQGPEFLTYFNYEAQPDKSGLPSDRFSAERPEGSISTLTIQRTEQRDSAMYRCASSPGVAGNTIYFGEGSWLTVV.

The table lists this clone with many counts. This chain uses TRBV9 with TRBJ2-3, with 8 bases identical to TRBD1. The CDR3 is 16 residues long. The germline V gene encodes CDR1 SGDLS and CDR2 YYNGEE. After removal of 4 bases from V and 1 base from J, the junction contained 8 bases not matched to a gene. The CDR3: CASSYPKGQGTDTQYF. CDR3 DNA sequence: TGTGCCAGCAGCTACCCGAAGGGACAGGGCACAGATACGCAGTATTTT.

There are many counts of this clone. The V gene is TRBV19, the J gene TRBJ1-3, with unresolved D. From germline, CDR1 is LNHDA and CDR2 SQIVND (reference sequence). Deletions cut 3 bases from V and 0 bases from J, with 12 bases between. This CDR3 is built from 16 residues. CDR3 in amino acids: CASSISSADSGNTIYF. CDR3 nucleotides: TGTGCCAGTAGTATTAGCTCGGCGGACTCTGGAAACACCATATATTTT.

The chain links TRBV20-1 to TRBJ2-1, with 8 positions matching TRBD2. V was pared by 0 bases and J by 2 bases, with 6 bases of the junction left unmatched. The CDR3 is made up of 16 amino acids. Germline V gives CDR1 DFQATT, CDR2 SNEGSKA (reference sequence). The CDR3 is CSARDGSGRPYNEQFF. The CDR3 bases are TGCAGTGCTAGAGATGGGAGCGGGAGACCCTACAATGAGCAGTTCTTC.

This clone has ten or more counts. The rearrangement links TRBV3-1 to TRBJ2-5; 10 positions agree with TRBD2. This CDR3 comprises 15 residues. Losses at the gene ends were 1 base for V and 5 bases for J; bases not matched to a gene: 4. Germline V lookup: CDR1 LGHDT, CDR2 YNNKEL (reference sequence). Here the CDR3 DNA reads TGTGCCAGCAGCCAAGTAGCGGGGGGTTTGGAGACCCAGTACTTC. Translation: CASSQVAGGLETQYF.

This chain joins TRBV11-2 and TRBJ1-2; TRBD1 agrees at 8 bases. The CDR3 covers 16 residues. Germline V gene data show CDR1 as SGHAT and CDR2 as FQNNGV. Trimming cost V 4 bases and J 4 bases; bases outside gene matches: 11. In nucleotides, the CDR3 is TGTGCCAGCAGCTCTCACAGACAGGGGTTTGGCTATGGCTACACCTTC. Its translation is CASSSHRQGFGYGYTF.

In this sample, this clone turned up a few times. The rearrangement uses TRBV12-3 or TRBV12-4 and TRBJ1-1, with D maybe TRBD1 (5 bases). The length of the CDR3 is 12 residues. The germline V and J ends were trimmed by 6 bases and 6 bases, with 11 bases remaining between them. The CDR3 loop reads CASRGVWAEAFF. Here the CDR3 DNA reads TGTGCCAGCAGAGGGGTCTGGGCTGAAGCTTTCTTT.

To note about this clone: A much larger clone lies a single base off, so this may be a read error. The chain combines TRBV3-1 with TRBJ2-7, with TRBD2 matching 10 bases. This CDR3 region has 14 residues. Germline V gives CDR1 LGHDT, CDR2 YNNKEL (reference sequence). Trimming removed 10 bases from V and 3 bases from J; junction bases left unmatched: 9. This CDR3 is CANIQQREGYEQYF. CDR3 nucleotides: TGTGCCAACATCCAGCAGCGGGAGGGCTACGAGCAGTACTTC.

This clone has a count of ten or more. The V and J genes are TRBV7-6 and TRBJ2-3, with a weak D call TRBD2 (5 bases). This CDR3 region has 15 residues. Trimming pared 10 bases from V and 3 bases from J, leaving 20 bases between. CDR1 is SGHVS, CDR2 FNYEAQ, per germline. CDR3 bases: TGTGCCACCCCCCCCCGGGGAGTTGGTACAGATACGCAGTATTTT. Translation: CATPPRGVGTDTQYF.

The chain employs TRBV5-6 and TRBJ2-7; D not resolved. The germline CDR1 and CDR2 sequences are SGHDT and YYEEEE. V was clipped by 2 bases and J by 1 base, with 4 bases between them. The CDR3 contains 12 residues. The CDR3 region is CASSLRSYEQYF. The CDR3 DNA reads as TGTGCCAGCAGCTTAAGATCCTACGAGCAGTACTTC.

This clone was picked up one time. The CDR3 DNA is TGTGCCAGCAGCTCGTATATTAGAACTGAGCAGTTCTTC. It is translated as CASSSYIRTEQFF. The chain combines TRBV7-2 with TRBJ2-1; D unclear. V was clipped by 4 bases and J by 9 bases, with 13 bases between them. Germline V lookup: CDR1 SGHTA, CDR2 FQGNSA. The CDR3 is made up of 13 amino acids.

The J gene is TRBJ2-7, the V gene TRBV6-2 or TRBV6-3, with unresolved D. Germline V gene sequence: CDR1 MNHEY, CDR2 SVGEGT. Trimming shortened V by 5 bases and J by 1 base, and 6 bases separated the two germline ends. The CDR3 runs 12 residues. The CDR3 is CASSPPSYEQYF. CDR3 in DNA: TGTGCCAGCAGTCCACCATCCTACGAGCAGTACTTC.

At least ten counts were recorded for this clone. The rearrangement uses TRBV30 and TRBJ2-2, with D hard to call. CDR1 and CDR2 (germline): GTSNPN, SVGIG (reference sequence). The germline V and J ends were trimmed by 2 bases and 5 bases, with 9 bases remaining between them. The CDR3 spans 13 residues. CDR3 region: CAWSKSPTGELFF. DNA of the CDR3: TGTGCCTGGAGTAAATCTCCAACCGGGGAGCTGTTTTTT.

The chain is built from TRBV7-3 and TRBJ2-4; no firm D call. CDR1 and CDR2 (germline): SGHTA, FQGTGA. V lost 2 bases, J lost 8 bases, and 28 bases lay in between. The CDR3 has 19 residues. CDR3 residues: CASSLLLSGSLTGVDIQYF. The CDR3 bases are TGTGCCAGCAGCTTATTACTATCGGGTAGCCTGACTGGGGTGGACATTCAGTACTTC.

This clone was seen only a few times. The CDR3 DNA reads as TGTGCCAGCAGTTACGGGGAGACACACGGAAACACCATATATTTT. Its protein product is CASSYGETHGNTIYF. The chain employs TRBV6-5 and TRBJ1-3; D unresolved. Germline assignment: CDR1 MNHEY and CDR2 SVGAGI. V gave up 2 bases and J gave up 4 bases, with 12 bases separating them. The CDR3 is made up of 15 amino acids.

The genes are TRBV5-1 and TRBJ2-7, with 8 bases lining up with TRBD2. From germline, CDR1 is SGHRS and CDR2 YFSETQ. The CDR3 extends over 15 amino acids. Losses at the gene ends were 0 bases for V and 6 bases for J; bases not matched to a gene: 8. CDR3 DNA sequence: TGCGCCAGCAGCTTGGAGGGACTAGATAAAGGCGAGCAGTACTTC. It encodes CASSLEGLDKGEQYF. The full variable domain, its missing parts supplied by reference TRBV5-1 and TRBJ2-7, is KAGVTQTPRYLIKTRGQQVTLSCSPISGHRSVSWYQQTPGQGLQFLFEYFSETQRNKGNFPGRFSGRQFSNSRSEMNVSTLELGDSALYLCASSLEGLDKGEQYFGPGTRLTVT.

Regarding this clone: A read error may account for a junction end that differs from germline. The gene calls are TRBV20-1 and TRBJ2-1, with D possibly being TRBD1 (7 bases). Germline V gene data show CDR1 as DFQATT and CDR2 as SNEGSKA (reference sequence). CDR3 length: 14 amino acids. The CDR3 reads CSARGGQGGNDQFF. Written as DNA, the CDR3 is TGCAGTGCTAGAGGTGGCCAGGGGGGCAATGATCAGTTCTTC.

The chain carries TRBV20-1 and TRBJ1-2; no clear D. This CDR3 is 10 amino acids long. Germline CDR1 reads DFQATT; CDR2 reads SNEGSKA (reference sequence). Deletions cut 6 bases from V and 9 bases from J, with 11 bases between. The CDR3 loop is CSAGVYCYTF. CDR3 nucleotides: TGCAGTGCAGGAGTATATTGCTACACCTTC.